The entry below gives a single TCR beta chain sequence along with its context. Its antigen is not identified. The CDR3 totals 15 residues. CDR1 and CDR2 (germline): LNHNV, YYDKDF (reference sequence). V shed 0 bases and J 5 bases; nucleotides not matched to a gene: 7. Here immunoSEQ multiplex PCR was the method, and the copy in TCRdb shows in-frame clones only, minus some. The sample includes 90,000 to 100,000 clones, roughly 83% seen only once; the top ten take over 12%. These data originate in a study of T cell responses to AZD1222 COVID-19 vaccine. Findings and limits, study-wide: Baseline seropositives among AZD1222 recipients totaled only 6 or 7. White British ancestry dominated among donors, who included more females, and clonal diversity was possibly underestimated.

Analysis merged second doses at about 4 or about 12 weeks. Sequencing used peripheral blood, obtained 28 days after the second AZD1222 dose. The V call is TRBV15, the J call TRBJ2-7, with 7 bases identical to TRBD1. This sequence was found in an adult who received the AZD1222 COVID-19 vaccine. The CDR3: CATSRDPGGLNEQYF. Here the CDR3 DNA reads TGTGCCACCAGCAGAGATCCAGGGGGTCTGAACGAGCAGTACTTC.